This T cell receptor beta chain was identified during a study of shared clonotypes between healthy human individuals. Study overall: Each donor had three CD4 naive, three CD4 memory, two CD8 naive and one CD8 memory plate.

With respect to this clone: Its antigen is as yet unknown.

V dropped 2 bases and J dropped 4 bases, with 12 bases sitting between them. In germline, CDR1 is SGHRS, CDR2 YFSETQ. CDR3 length: 14 amino acids. Per the study methods: Because ImmunoSEQ provided only junction sequences with no quality scores, the filtering differed. Libraries were prepared by immunoSEQ multiplex PCR; TCRdb keeps only in-frame clonotypes and omits some of them. V and J calls plus clone size are reproduced from that table; the DNA served to infer D and trimming. The sample carries just over 2,000,000 clones, roughly 96% recorded once. CD4+ cells were split into CD45RA+ naive and CD45RA-negative memory subsets. Study-wide results and caveats: The rarefaction results pointed to incomplete sorted-subset sequencing despite large depth.

The clonotype was recovered from a man between 18 and 35 years old in good health. The sequenced material came from naive CD4+ T cells sorted from blood. Subset defined: CD45RA+ positively selected. V and J are TRBV5-1 and TRBJ1-2; maybe TRBD1 (5 bases). The CDR3 here is CASSLWGSSYGYTF. The CDR3 DNA reads as TGCGCCAGCAGCTTATGGGGGTCCAGCTATGGCTACACCTTC.